These T cell receptor beta chains were read from a single sample in a study of T-cell reconstitution after alpha-beta-depleted transplantation in children. TCRdb called the PCR reads again in MiXCR, with one record for every CDR3 protein. Seen here are 150,000 to 250,000 distinct CDR3 sequences, roughly 6.3% observed once, and the top ten hold roughly 4.8%. The sequences come from PBMCs, collected before TCRalphabeta/CD19-depleted stem cell transplant. All receptors come from a girl under three years old with combined immunodeficiency, due to receive a stem cell transplant. CDR3s include the opening cysteine and the closing phenylalanine or tryptophan. Fields, in order: clone size, D gene, J gene, V gene, CDR3 protein, CDR3 DNA. A D gene is named only where the DNA matches it firmly. Clone size is shown for a subset of rows, as once, few, many or a class of expanded clone.

abundance: -; d_gene: TRBD2; j_gene: TRBJ2-1; v_gene: TRBV12-3/TRBV12-4; CDR3aa: CASSLRARTSGIAYNEQFF; CDR3nt: TGTGCCAGCAGTTTAAGGGCCCGGACTAGCGGGATAGCGTACAATGAGCAGTTCTTC
abundance: many; d_gene: -; j_gene: TRBJ2-1; v_gene: TRBV20-1; CDR3aa: CSAKAIDEQFF; CDR3nt: TGCAGTGCTAAAGCGATCGATGAGCAGTTCTTC
abundance: few; d_gene: -; j_gene: TRBJ2-3; v_gene: TRBV20-1; CDR3aa: CSASGGTDTQYF; CDR3nt: TGCAGTGCTAGCGGGGGCACAGATACGCAGTATTTT
abundance: few; d_gene: -; j_gene: TRBJ1-1; v_gene: TRBV20-1; CDR3aa: CSARAGAHTEAFF; CDR3nt: TGCAGTGCTAGGGCGGGGGCCCACACTGAAGCTTTCTTT
abundance: many; d_gene: -; j_gene: TRBJ2-2; v_gene: TRBV12-3/TRBV12-4; CDR3aa: CASSTHLVVAGELFF; CDR3nt: TGTGCCAGCAGTACGCATCTAGTTGTCGCCGGGGAGCTGTTTTTT
abundance: many; d_gene: TRBD1; j_gene: TRBJ1-1; v_gene: TRBV20-1; CDR3aa: CSARTGEYKDTEAFF; CDR3nt: TGCAGTGCCCGGACAGGGGAGTATAAGGACACTGAAGCTTTCTTT
abundance: many; d_gene: -; j_gene: TRBJ2-3; v_gene: TRBV7-3; CDR3aa: CASSYEPLVGGTLGDTQYF; CDR3nt: TGTGCCAGCAGCTACGAGCCCCTTGTTGGCGGGACTTTAGGGGATACGCAGTATTTT
abundance: many; d_gene: -; j_gene: TRBJ1-5; v_gene: TRBV10-2; CDR3aa: CASSSFPDSNQPQHF; CDR3nt: TGCGCCAGCAGTTCCTTTCCGGATAGCAATCAGCCCCAGCATTTT
abundance: many; d_gene: TRBD1; j_gene: TRBJ2-7; v_gene: TRBV4-2; CDR3aa: CASSPRTGTYEQYF; CDR3nt: TGTGCCAGCAGCCCCCGGACAGGGACCTACGAGCAGTACTTC
abundance: many; d_gene: TRBD2; j_gene: TRBJ2-5; v_gene: TRBV4-2; CDR3aa: CASSHSLAARETQYF; CDR3nt: TGTGCCAGCAGCCACTCCCTAGCGGCCAGGGAGACCCAGTACTTC
abundance: many; d_gene: -; j_gene: TRBJ1-5; v_gene: TRBV7-8; CDR3aa: CASSPTGGQGQPQHF; CDR3nt: TGTGCCAGCAGCCCAACGGGGGGGCAGGGCCAGCCCCAGCATTTT
abundance: many; d_gene: -; j_gene: TRBJ2-5; v_gene: TRBV28; CDR3aa: CASSVDGQKETQYF; CDR3nt: TGTGCCAGCAGTGTAGACGGACAGAAAGAGACCCAGTACTTC
abundance: many; d_gene: -; j_gene: TRBJ2-5; v_gene: TRBV28; CDR3aa: CASSLNRGVGETQYF; CDR3nt: TGTGCCAGCAGTTTAAATCGGGGAGTGGGGGAGACCCAGTACTTC
abundance: many; d_gene: -; j_gene: TRBJ2-7; v_gene: TRBV20-1; CDR3aa: CSARDLEVSYEQYF; CDR3nt: TGCAGTGCTAGAGATTTGGAGGTCTCCTACGAGCAGTACTTC